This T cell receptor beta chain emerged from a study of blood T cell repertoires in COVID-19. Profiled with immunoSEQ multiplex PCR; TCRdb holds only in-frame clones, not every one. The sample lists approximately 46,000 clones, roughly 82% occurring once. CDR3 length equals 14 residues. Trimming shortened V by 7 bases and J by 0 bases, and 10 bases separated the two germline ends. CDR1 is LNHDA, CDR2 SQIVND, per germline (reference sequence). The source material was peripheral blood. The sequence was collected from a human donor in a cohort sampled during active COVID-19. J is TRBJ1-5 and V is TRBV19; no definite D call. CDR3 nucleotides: TGTGCCAGTAATGTTCAGTATAGCAATCAGCCCCAGCATTTT. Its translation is CASNVQYSNQPQHF.